Shown below are 19 T cell receptor beta chains from a single sample sequenced in a study of shared clonotypes between healthy human individuals. The assay was immunoSEQ multiplex PCR, and TCRdb's table has in-frame clones only and misses some. Among approximately 980,000 clones listed, over 75% were seen once. Input material: memory CD4+ T cells sorted from blood. Stated subset: CD45RA-negative fraction. These receptors originate from a man aged 18 to 29 in good health.

The chain has TRBV2 and TRBJ2-3; D unclear. Trimming removed 6 bases at V and 2 bases at J, with 9 bases between. Germline CDR1 reads SNHLY; CDR2 reads FYNNEI. The CDR3 loop spans 13 amino acids. The CDR3 coding sequence is TGTGCCAGCAGCATTCAGTCCACAGATACGCAGTATTTT. Its translation: CASSIQSTDTQYF.

The V and J genes are TRBV5-4 and TRBJ2-7; 10 nucleotides line up with TRBD1. Germline values: CDR1 SGHNT, CDR2 YYREEE (reference sequence). The CDR3 spans 14 residues. V gave up 3 bases and J gave up 5 bases; unmatched junction bases: 5. CDR3 in amino acids: CASSSGTGVNEQYF. The DNA for the CDR3 is TGTGCCAGCAGCTCGGGGACAGGGGTAAACGAGCAGTACTTC. The full variable domain, completed using reference TRBV5-4 and TRBJ2-7, is ETGVTQSPTHLIKTRGQQVTLRCSSQSGHNTVSWYQQALGQGPQFIFQYYREEENGRGNFPPRFSGLQFPNYSSELNVNALELDDSALYLCASSSGTGVNEQYFGPGTRLTVT.

The sample holds a few counts of this clone. The chain carries TRBV6-6 and TRBJ1-5; the match to TRBD1 covers 7 bases. The CDR3 is made up of 14 amino acids. In germline, CDR1 is MNHNY, CDR2 SVGAGI (reference sequence). Unmatched junction bases numbered 8, after V lost 7 bases and J lost 5 bases. CDR3: CASKDRAAYQPQHF. The CDR3 nucleotides read TGTGCCAGCAAAGACAGGGCCGCGTATCAGCCCCAGCATTTT.

The J gene is TRBJ2-7, the V gene TRBV7-8; possibly TRBD2 for D (5 bases). With 5 bases removed from V and 7 bases from J, the gap between germline ends came to 15 bases. The CDR3 has 13 residues. Germline V CDR1 and CDR2: SGHVS, FQNEAQ. CDR3 region: CASSRDEGGEQYF. In DNA form, the CDR3 reads TGTGCCAGCAGCCGAGACGAAGGCGGGGAGCAGTACTTC.

The J gene is TRBJ2-7, the V gene TRBV5-1, with 8 bases fitting TRBD1. The germline V gene encodes CDR1 SGHRS and CDR2 YFSETQ. This CDR3 contains 15 residues. V dropped 4 bases and J dropped 4; count of bases not matched to a gene: 10. The chain's CDR3 is CASSPRTGTAYEQYF. As DNA, the CDR3 is TGCGCCAGCAGCCCAAGGACAGGGACGGCGTACGAGCAGTACTTC. The variable domain in full, completed from reference TRBV5-1 and TRBJ2-7, reads KAGVTQTPRYLIKTRGQQVTLSCSPISGHRSVSWYQQTPGQGLQFLFEYFSETQRNKGNFPGRFSGRQFSNSRSEMNVSTLELGDSALYLCASSPRTGTAYEQYFGPGTRLTVT.

The chain employs TRBV11-3 and TRBJ2-1, with TRBD2 as a possible D gene (7 bases). V lost 5 bases and J lost 4, with 27 bases in between. The germline V gene encodes CDR1 SGHNT and CDR2 YENEEA. The CDR3 totals 19 residues. The CDR3 sequence is CASSLRGGDKRKAYNEQFF. CDR3 in DNA: TGTGCCAGCAGCCTCAGGGGAGGGGATAAGAGGAAGGCGTACAATGAGCAGTTCTTC.

V usage is TRBV28 and J usage is TRBJ2-2; D is uncertain. Between the trimmed V and J ends, which lost 3 bases and 7 bases, there was a span of 6 bases. Germline assignment: CDR1 MDHEN and CDR2 SYDVKM. This CDR3 region has 12 residues. CDR3 DNA: TGTGCCAGCAGTTTGGGTTACGGGGAGCTGTTTTTT. Translating it yields CASSLGYGELFF. Using reference TRBV28 and TRBJ2-2 for the parts outside the CDR3, the full variable domain is DVKVTQSSRYLVKRTGEKVFLECVQDMDHENMFWYRQDPGLGLRLIYFSYDVKMKEKGDIPEGYSVSREKKERFSLILESASTNQTSMYLCASSLGYGELFFGEGSRLTVL.

The CDR3 bases are TGCGCCAGCAGCTTGTATCAGGGCGGGGCCGGGGAGCTGTTTTTT. It yields the protein CASSLYQGGAGELFF. The chain joins TRBV5-1 to TRBJ2-2; weak D call: TRBD2 (6 bases). This CDR3 region has 15 residues. V lost 1 base, J lost 6 bases, and 13 bases lay in between. Germline CDR1 and CDR2: SGHRS and YFSETQ.

The genes are TRBV5-1 and TRBJ2-5; weak D call: TRBD2 (6 bases). Trimming shortened V by 0 bases and J by 2 bases, and 11 bases separated the two germline ends. The CDR3 loop spans 15 amino acids. Germline V gene data show CDR1 as SGHRS and CDR2 as YFSETQ. The CDR3 reads CASSLDGGKQETQYF. CDR3 DNA sequence: TGCGCCAGCAGCTTGGACGGGGGAAAACAAGAGACCCAGTACTTC.

V and J are TRBV10-3 and TRBJ2-2; no definite D call. Trimming cost V 8 bases and J 3 bases, with 4 bases left between them. From germline, CDR1 is ENHRY and CDR2 SYGVKD. The CDR3 is made up of 11 amino acids. In DNA form, the CDR3 reads TGTGCCATCCAAGACACCGGGGAGCTGTTTTTT. Protein sequence: CAIQDTGELFF.

V and J are TRBV5-6 and TRBJ2-3; the match to TRBD2 covers 10 bases. Germline V gene lookup returns CDR1 SGHDT and CDR2 YYEEEE. Trimming removed 4 bases from V and 2 bases from J; junction bases left unmatched: 4. CDR3 length: 15 residues. The CDR3 region has the DNA TGTGCCAGCAGCCTAGGACTAGCGGCCACAGATACGCAGTATTTT. This translates into CASSLGLAATDTQYF.

The chain is built from TRBV7-2 and TRBJ2-7; D uncertain. The V gene's germline CDR1 is SGHTA and CDR2 FQGNSA. This CDR3 contains 13 residues. Trimming pared 3 bases from V and 3 bases from J, leaving 9 bases between. In DNA form, the CDR3 reads TGTGCCAGCAGCTTTTCGACCCTCTACGAGCAGTACTTC. Residues: CASSFSTLYEQYF.

This chain connects TRBV7-2 to TRBJ1-1; D is unclear. Deletions cut 2 bases from V and 5 bases from J, with 12 bases between. The germline V gene encodes CDR1 SGHTA and CDR2 FQGNSA. There are 14 residues in the CDR3. The CDR3 coding sequence is TGTGCCAGCAGCTTATCATGGACTATGACTGAAGCTTTCTTT. Its protein is CASSLSWTMTEAFF. Drawing the rest from reference TRBV7-2 and TRBJ1-1, the complete variable domain is GAGVSQSPSNKVTEKGKDVELRCDPISGHTALYWYRQSLGQGLEFLIYFQGNSAPDKSGLPSDRFSAERTGGSVSTLTIQRTQQEDSAVYLCASSLSWTMTEAFFGQGTRLTVV.

This clone is a singleton in its sample. This rearrangement joins TRBV5-1 to TRBJ2-4; D is unclear. The CDR3 has 17 residues. The ends were cut back, 4 bases at V and 0 bases at J, with 17 bases in the middle. Germline V gene sequence: CDR1 SGHRS, CDR2 YFSETQ. The CDR3 here is CASSPRTDYLAKNIQYF. Written as DNA, the CDR3 is TGCGCCAGCAGCCCACGAACGGATTATCTAGCCAAAAACATTCAGTACTTC.

The chain couples TRBV6-1 to TRBJ1-3, with D unclear. CDR1 is MNHNS, CDR2 SASEGT, per germline. V was clipped by 2 bases and J by 3 bases, with 5 bases between them. The CDR3 loop spans 13 amino acids. Written as DNA, the CDR3 is TGTGCCAGCAGTGAAACCCTTGGAAACACCATATATTTT. Amino acid sequence: CASSETLGNTIYF.

The V gene is TRBV5-1, the J gene TRBJ2-5; D is possibly TRBD1 or TRBD2 (6 bases each). Germline V gene data show CDR1 as SGHRS and CDR2 as YFSETQ. The V end lost 3 bases, the J end lost 5 bases, and 17 bases lay between the germline ends. This CDR3 has 15 residues. The CDR3 nucleotides are TGCGCCAGCAGCTCAAGCGTACTGGGGGGCGAGACCCAGTACTTC. It yields the protein CASSSSVLGGETQYF.

The rearrangement uses TRBV29-1 and TRBJ1-5; 7 bases agree with TRBD1. Germline CDR1 reads SQVTM; CDR2 reads ANQGSEA. CDR3 length equals 15 residues. Trimming at V came to 5 bases and at J to 3 bases, leaving 10 bases not matched to a gene. DNA for the CDR3: TGCAGCGTTATTTGGACAGGATTACTCAATCAGCCCCAGCATTTT. Translation gives CSVIWTGLLNQPQHF.

V and J are TRBV6-1 and TRBJ2-6, with 7 bases matching TRBD1. This CDR3 comprises 15 residues. V shed 6 bases and J 2 bases; nucleotides not matched to a gene: 4. CDR1 is MNHNS and CDR2 is SASEGT in the germline V gene. This CDR3 is CASSRDRAGANVLTF. In DNA form, the CDR3 reads TGTGCCAGCAGCCGTGACAGGGCTGGGGCCAACGTCCTGACTTTC.

The CDR3 spells CASSIRAGDGYTF. CDR3 DNA sequence: TGTGCCAGCAGTATAAGGGCGGGCGATGGCTACACCTTC. This sequence joins TRBV7-9 and TRBJ1-2; no definite D call. The V and J ends lost 6 bases and 6 bases respectively, with 14 bases between them. CDR3 length: 13 amino acids. The germline CDR1 and CDR2 sequences are SEHNR and FQNEAQ (reference sequence).